This TCR beta chain was sequenced during a study of cytomegalovirus exposure and HLA in healthy donors. Study-level findings and limits: Most TCR sequences proved rare, with some public TCRs found in many donors. The authors confirmed in vitro that a few CMV-associated chains were specific for CMV antigens. According to the study, about 180 TCR beta chains were cytomegalovirus-associated.

Data came from immunoSEQ multiplex PCR; TCRdb stores just in-frame clones and leaves some out. Of around 200,000 clones in the sample, about 80% were seen once. Details on this clone: What it binds is not known.

The CDR3 extends over 17 amino acids. In germline, CDR1 is LGHNA, CDR2 YNFKEQ. V dropped 7 bases and J dropped 4; count of bases not matched to a gene: 14. The approximately 120-subject validation cohort, separate from the approximately 630-subject first cohort, included the donors. This receptor was obtained from a woman between 18 and 30 years old in good health and CMV-seropositive. The chain links TRBV4-2 to TRBJ2-2; TRBD2 matches 8 bases. Sequenced sample: PBMCs. The CDR3 loop reads CASNPRSGGAGTGELFF. As DNA, the CDR3 is TGTGCCAGCAATCCTAGATCCGGGGGGGCAGGCACCGGGGAGCTGTTTTTT.